Listed here are 26 T cell receptor beta chains from one sample, sequenced in a study of shared clonotypes between healthy human individuals (dated by TCRdb to about 2020). Libraries were built with the immunoSEQ multiplex PCR assay. Sourced from immuneACCESS, this table was stored by TCRdb with only in-frame sequences that have V and J called. A share of the clones is absent; for the studies checked, an unresolved V gene accounts for under half, and the remainder has no known explanation. The sample profile shows around 700,000 clones; over 65% of them were found once. 1.5% to 2% of the sample is held by the ten biggest clonotypes. Sequences were obtained from memory CD4+ T cells sorted from blood. This specimen's cell subset or site label, interpreted: CD45RA-negative fraction. The receptors shown here come from a young woman in good health.

This clone appeared a single time. The J gene is TRBJ1-2, the V gene TRBV28; 8 bases are shared with TRBD1. The CDR3 is 14 amino acids. J was trimmed by 5 bases and V by 5 bases; bases with no gene match: 7. Germline values: CDR1 MDHEN, CDR2 SYDVKM. The CDR3 sequence is CASSLTGVRYGYTF. CDR3 in DNA: TGTGCCAGCAGTCTGACAGGGGTCAGGTATGGCTACACCTTC.

The chain recombines TRBV28 with TRBJ2-3; D might be TRBD2 (6 bases). V was pared by 4 bases and J by 6 bases, with 8 bases between. Germline CDR1 MDHEN, CDR2 SYDVKM. The CDR3 runs to 12 residues. The CDR3 sequence is CASSSGVDTQYF. The CDR3 DNA is TGTGCCAGCAGTTCGGGGGTGGATACGCAGTATTTT.

This clone has only one observation. The V call is TRBV5-1, the J call TRBJ2-2; TRBD1 aligns across 8 bases. The CDR3 is 16 amino acids. Germline V gene data show CDR1 as SGHRS and CDR2 as YFSETQ. Trimming at V came to 3 bases and at J to 4 bases, leaving 8 bases not matched to a gene. This CDR3 reads CASSSGQGDGTGELFF. The CDR3 DNA reads as TGCGCCAGCAGCTCTGGACAGGGCGACGGCACCGGGGAGCTGTTTTTT.

About this clone itself: Distinct nucleotide sequences in the sample also encode this CDR3. This chain uses TRBV20-1 with TRBJ1-1; D is undetermined. The CDR3 sequence is 11 residues long. The ends were cut back, 4 bases at V and 3 bases at J, with 6 bases in the middle. The germline gives CDR1 DFQATT, CDR2 SNEGSKA (reference sequence). The DNA for the CDR3 is TGCAGTGCTACCCGCTACACTGAAGCTTTCTTT. This codes for CSATRYTEAFF.

The gene calls are TRBV5-1 and TRBJ2-7, with D perhaps TRBD1 or TRBD2 (5 bases each). Trimming stripped 4 bases from V and 5 bases from J, with 16 bases between. Germline V CDR1 and CDR2: SGHRS, YFSETQ. This CDR3 spans 14 amino acids. This chain's CDR3 is CASSVGTRWDEQYF. In nucleotides, the CDR3 is TGCGCCAGCAGCGTAGGGACCAGGTGGGACGAGCAGTACTTC.

The chain employs TRBV29-1 and TRBJ2-1, with TRBD2 matching over 12 bases. CDR1 and CDR2 (germline): SQVTM, ANQGSEA. The CDR3 sequence is 14 residues long. The CDR3 nucleotides read TGCAGTGCCAGGGGGACTAGCGGGTACAATGAGCAGTTCTTC. Its protein product is CSARGTSGYNEQFF.

In nucleotides, the CDR3 is TGTGCCAGCAGTTTTCGTAGGGGGGCTACTAGCACAGATACGCAGTATTTT. Translating gives CASSFRRGATSTDTQYF. The chain is built from TRBV28 and TRBJ2-3; D tentatively reads TRBD1 or TRBD2 (6 bases each). V lost 3 bases, J lost 0 bases, and 16 bases lay in between. The length of the CDR3 is 17 residues. Germline-derived CDR1 and CDR2 are MDHEN and SYDVKM.

The gene calls are TRBV15 and TRBJ1-1; D is unresolved. From germline, CDR1 is LNHNV and CDR2 YYDKDF (reference sequence). The CDR3 extends over 13 amino acids. V was cut by 3 bases and J by 1 base, with 6 bases left in between. This CDR3 reads CATSRLRNTEAFF. The CDR3 DNA follows: TGTGCCACCAGCAGGCTCAGGAACACTGAAGCTTTCTTT.

This rearrangement joins TRBV11-3 to TRBJ2-1; D is ambiguous. The CDR3 totals 15 residues. Per germline, CDR1 SGHNT and CDR2 YENEEA. V was shortened by 4 bases and J by 1 base, with 11 bases between the two germline ends. CDR3 region: CASSSTTRSYNEQFF. The CDR3 DNA sequence: TGTGCCAGCAGCTCTACGACCCGATCCTACAATGAGCAGTTCTTC. The full variable domain, in which reference TRBV11-3 and TRBJ2-1 provide the parts outside the CDR3, is EAGVVQSPRYKIIEKKQPVAFWCNPISGHNTLYWYLQNLGQGPELLIRYENEEAVDDSQLPKDRFSAERLKGVDSTLKIQPAELGDSAVYLCASSSTTRSYNEQFFGPGTRLTVL.

The gene calls are TRBV19 and TRBJ2-6, with unresolved D. The V end lost 1 base, the J end lost 2 bases, and 6 bases lay between the germline ends. The CDR3 has 15 amino acids. CDR1 LNHDA and CDR2 SQIVND come from the germline V gene (reference sequence). CDR3 sequence: CASSIASPGANVLTF. The DNA of the CDR3 is TGTGCCAGTAGTATAGCCAGCCCTGGGGCCAACGTCCTGACTTTC. The whole variable domain, filled in from reference TRBV19 and TRBJ2-6, reads DGGITQSPKYLFRKEGQNVTLSCEQNLNHDAMYWYRQDPGQGLRLIYYSQIVNDFQKGDIAEGYSVSREKKESFPLTVTSAQKNPTAFYLCASSIASPGANVLTFGAGSRLTVL.

The J gene is TRBJ2-5, the V gene TRBV4-2; 8 nucleotides agree with TRBD1. V trimming: 0 bases; J trimming: 5 bases; junction bases outside the gene matches: 5. This CDR3 is 15 amino acids long. Germline CDR1 LGHNA, CDR2 YNFKEQ. CDR3 amino acids: CASSQDRGQRETQYF. The CDR3 coding sequence is TGTGCCAGCAGCCAAGACAGGGGGCAGCGGGAGACCCAGTACTTC.

The chain couples TRBV7-2 to TRBJ1-5, with D perhaps matching TRBD1 (5 bases). V gave up 5 bases and J gave up 0 bases, with 17 bases separating them. The CDR3 sequence is 17 residues long. Germline values: CDR1 SGHTA, CDR2 FQGNSA. The CDR3 bases are TGTGCCAGCAGCCCCCAGGCCGGGACGGTTAGCAATCAGCCCCAGCATTTT. This translates into CASSPQAGTVSNQPQHF.

This clone was counted a few times. CDR3 sequence reads: CASSPNPGGLYEQYF. The CDR3 bases are TGTGCCAGCAGTCCGAATCCAGGGGGCTTGTACGAGCAGTACTTC. The chain has TRBV27 and TRBJ2-7; 8 positions match TRBD1. Trimming took 5 bases from V and 4 from J; bases not matched to a gene: 10. The V gene's germline CDR1 is MNHEY and CDR2 SMNVEV (reference sequence). The CDR3 covers 15 residues.

This clone turned up a few times. V and J are TRBV19 and TRBJ2-2, with TRBD2 matching 7 bases. This CDR3 region has 14 residues. From germline, CDR1 is LNHDA and CDR2 SQIVND (reference sequence). The V and J ends lost 3 bases and 6 bases, in that order; junction bases with no gene match: 4. The CDR3 sequence: CASSIGRVAGELFF. Written as DNA, the CDR3 is TGTGCCAGTAGTATTGGGAGGGTAGCCGGGGAGCTGTTTTTT. The full variable domain, its missing parts supplied by reference TRBV19 and TRBJ2-2, is DGGITQSPKYLFRKEGQNVTLSCEQNLNHDAMYWYRQDPGQGLRLIYYSQIVNDFQKGDIAEGYSVSREKKESFPLTVTSAQKNPTAFYLCASSIGRVAGELFFGEGSRLTVL.

The chain uses TRBV2 and TRBJ2-7, with TRBD2 matching over 8 bases. The CDR3 runs 16 residues. The germline V gene has CDR1 SNHLY and CDR2 FYNNEI. V lost 5 bases, J lost 0 bases, and 9 bases stayed unmatched. The CDR3 protein is CASSPRVAGSSYEQYF. The CDR3 DNA reads TGTGCCAGCAGTCCCCGCGTAGCGGGGAGCTCCTACGAGCAGTACTTC.

The V gene is TRBV15, the J gene TRBJ1-1; D gene ambiguous. CDR1 and CDR2 (germline): LNHNV, YYDKDF (reference sequence). The V and J ends lost 1 base and 3 bases respectively, with 12 bases between them. The CDR3 runs to 15 residues. The CDR3 nucleotides are TGTGCCACCAGCAGAGGCCCGACTACTCACACTGAAGCTTTCTTT. Its protein is CATSRGPTTHTEAFF.

This clone has a single count. V gene TRBV4-2 combines with J gene TRBJ2-3, with a weak D call TRBD2 (5 bases). Trimming stripped 0 bases from V and 0 bases from J, with 16 bases between. This CDR3 spans 18 amino acids. Germline CDR1 reads LGHNA; CDR2 reads YNFKEQ. In DNA, the CDR3 is TGTGCCAGCAGCCAAGATTCGAAGCGGCTGACTAGCACAGATACGCAGTATTTT. This codes for CASSQDSKRLTSTDTQYF.

The V gene is TRBV4-2, the J gene TRBJ2-6, with D unresolved. Germline CDR1 LGHNA, CDR2 YNFKEQ. CDR3 size: 18 residues. Trimming pared 0 bases from V and 3 bases from J, leaving 15 bases between. CDR3 region: CASSQDVALGGGANVLTF. CDR3 nucleotides: TGTGCCAGCAGCCAAGATGTTGCTTTGGGCGGTGGGGCCAACGTCCTGACTTTC.

This clone was counted many times. The J gene is TRBJ2-7, the V gene TRBV19; no reliable D call. There are 15 residues in the CDR3. Germline V gene lookup returns CDR1 LNHDA and CDR2 SQIVND (reference sequence). V gave up 2 bases and J gave up 0 bases, with 11 bases separating them. CDR3 amino acids: CASSINARSSYEQYF. The DNA for the CDR3 is TGTGCCAGTAGTATAAATGCGCGGAGCTCCTACGAGCAGTACTTC.

This clone has more than one count but fewer than ten. CDR3 sequence: CASSQLAGGPSEQFF. The CDR3 bases are TGCGCCAGCAGCCAACTAGCGGGAGGGCCTAGTGAGCAGTTCTTC. The chain couples TRBV4-1 to TRBJ2-1, with 12 bases lining up with TRBD2. From germline, CDR1 is MGHRA and CDR2 YSYEKL. V was clipped by 2 bases and J by 9 bases; unmatched bases: 5. The CDR3 covers 15 residues.

The gene calls are TRBV2 and TRBJ2-3, with 8 bases fitting TRBD1. Per the germline V gene, CDR1 is SNHLY and CDR2 is FYNNEI. V gave up 6 bases and J gave up 0 bases; unmatched junction bases: 2. The CDR3 runs 14 residues. The CDR3 protein is CASRDRASTDTQYF. DNA for the CDR3: TGTGCCAGCAGGGACAGGGCTAGCACAGATACGCAGTATTTT.

The chain uses TRBV7-8 and TRBJ2-7; possible D gene TRBD1, 6 bases. Trimming pared 5 bases from V and 6 bases from J, leaving 17 bases between. In germline, CDR1 is SGHVS, CDR2 FQNEAQ. CDR3 length: 14 amino acids. Written as DNA, the CDR3 is TGTGCCAGCAGCCACGGACAGACGTATGTCGAGCAGTACTTC. Its translation: CASSHGQTYVEQYF.

The chain links TRBV5-1 to TRBJ2-6; D gene ambiguous. This CDR3 contains 15 residues. Trimming cost V 6 bases and J 0 bases, with 10 bases left between them. Germline values: CDR1 SGHRS, CDR2 YFSETQ. The CDR3 loop is CASKATDSGANVLTF. CDR3 nucleotide sequence: TGCGCCAGCAAGGCGACGGACTCTGGGGCCAACGTCCTGACTTTC.

This clone was counted at least ten times. This CDR3 is CAWSDAAQYF. Here the CDR3 DNA reads TGTGCCTGGAGCGACGCGGCCCAGTACTTC. The chain is built from TRBV30 and TRBJ2-5; D unclear. V lost 3 bases, J lost 9 bases, and 8 bases lay in between. This CDR3 comprises 10 residues. Germline V CDR1 and CDR2: GTSNPN, SVGIG (reference sequence).

V gene TRBV2 combines with J gene TRBJ2-5; no firm D call. Per germline, CDR1 SNHLY and CDR2 FYNNEI. V lost 5 bases and J lost 7, with 8 bases in between. CDR3 size: 11 residues. For the CDR3, the DNA is TGTGCCAGCAGTTCGGTCAGGACCCAGTACTTC. This codes for CASSSVRTQYF. The entire variable domain, with the rest obtained from reference TRBV2 and TRBJ2-5, is as follows: EPEVTQTPSHQVTQMGQEVILRCVPISNHLYFYWYRQILGQKVEFLVSFYNNEISEKSEIFDDQFSVERPDGSNFTLKIRSTKLEDSAMYFCASSSVRTQYFGPGTRLLVL.

This clone was found many times. This chain links TRBV25-1 with TRBJ2-4; 7 bases agree with TRBD2. V lost 4 bases, J lost 8 bases, and 14 bases stayed unmatched. CDR1 and CDR2 from the germline V gene are MGHDK and SYGVNS. The CDR3 contains 16 residues. The CDR3 sequence is CASSGETRTGRYIQYF. DNA for the CDR3: TGTGCCAGCAGTGGCGAGACGCGAACCGGGAGGTACATTCAGTACTTC.